This T cell receptor beta chain was found in a study of shared clonotypes between healthy human individuals. As to this clone: Its target is unknown.

Assay used: immunoSEQ multiplex PCR; TCRdb lists only in-frame clones, some missing. The table lists over 2 million clones, about 95% of them singletons. Points from the study as a whole: Tissues were not sampled, only blood, and their repertoires likely differ.

CD45RO negativity and positive selection for CCR7 defined naive CD8 cells, a population that excluded terminally differentiated effector memory CD45RA+ cells. The TCR comes from a man between 18 and 29 years old in good health. Sequences were obtained from naive CD8+ T cells sorted from blood.

The CDR3 here is CASANLDSGNTIYF. The CDR3 coding sequence is TGCGCCAGCGCAAATCTAGACAGTGGAAACACCATATATTTT. This chain uses TRBV4-1 with TRBJ1-3; maybe TRBD1 (5 bases). The CDR3 extends over 14 amino acids. V was clipped by 8 bases and J by 3 bases, with 14 bases between them. Per germline, CDR1 MGHRA and CDR2 YSYEKL.